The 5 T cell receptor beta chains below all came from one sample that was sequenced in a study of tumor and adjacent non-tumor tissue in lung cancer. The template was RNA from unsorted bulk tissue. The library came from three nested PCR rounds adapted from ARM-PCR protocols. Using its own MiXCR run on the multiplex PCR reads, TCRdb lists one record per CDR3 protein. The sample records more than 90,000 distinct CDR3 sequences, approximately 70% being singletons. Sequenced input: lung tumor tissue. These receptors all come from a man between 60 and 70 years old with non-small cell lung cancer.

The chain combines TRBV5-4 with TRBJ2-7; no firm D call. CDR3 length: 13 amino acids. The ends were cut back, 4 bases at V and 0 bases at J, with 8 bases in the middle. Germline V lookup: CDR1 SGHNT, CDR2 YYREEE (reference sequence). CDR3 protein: CASSLQDSYEQYF. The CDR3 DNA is TGTGCCAGCAGCCTCCAGGACTCCTACGAGCAGTACTTC.

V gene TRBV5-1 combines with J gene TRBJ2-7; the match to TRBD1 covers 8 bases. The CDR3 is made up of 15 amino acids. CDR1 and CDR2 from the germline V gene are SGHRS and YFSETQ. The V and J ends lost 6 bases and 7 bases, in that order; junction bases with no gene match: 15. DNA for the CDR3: TGCGCCAGCAACTCGGAGATGGCAGGGGGCAGGGAGCAGTACTTC. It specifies CASNSEMAGGREQYF.

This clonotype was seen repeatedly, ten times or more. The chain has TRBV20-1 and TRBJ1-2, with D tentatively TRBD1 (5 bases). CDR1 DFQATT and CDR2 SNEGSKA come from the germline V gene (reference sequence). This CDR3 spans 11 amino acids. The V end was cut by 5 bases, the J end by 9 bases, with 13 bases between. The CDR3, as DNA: TGCAGTGCTTCAAAGACAGAGCGCTACACCTTC. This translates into CSASKTERYTF.

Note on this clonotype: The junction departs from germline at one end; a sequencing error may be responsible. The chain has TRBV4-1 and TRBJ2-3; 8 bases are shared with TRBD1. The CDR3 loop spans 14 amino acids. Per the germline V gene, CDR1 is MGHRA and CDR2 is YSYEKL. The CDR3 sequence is CTSNQTGGNDTQYF. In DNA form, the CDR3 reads TGCACCAGCAACCAAACAGGGGGTAACGATACGCAGTATTTT.

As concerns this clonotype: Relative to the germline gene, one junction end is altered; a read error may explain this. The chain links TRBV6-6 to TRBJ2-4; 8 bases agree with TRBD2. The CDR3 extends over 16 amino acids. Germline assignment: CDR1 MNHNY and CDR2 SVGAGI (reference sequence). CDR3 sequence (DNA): TGTGCCAGCACTTATTCGACTAGCGAGAATAAAACCATTCAGTACTTC. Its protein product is CASTYSTSENKTIQYF.